Listed here are 21 T cell receptor beta chains from one sample, sequenced in a study of T-cell reconstitution after alpha-beta-depleted transplantation in children. A library of TCRbeta sequences, prepared with unique molecular identifiers, was generated. TCRdb re-called the PCR reads with MiXCR, one entry per CDR3 protein. The sample contains around 490,000 distinct CDR3 sequences, about an eighth of which appear only once. Sequences were derived from PBMCs, mostly from graft donor cells, sampled 180 days after TCRalphabeta/CD19-depleted stem cell transplant. Source of these receptors: a female patient aged 2 to 10 who had a stem cell transplant for aplastic anemia, so the T cells may come from the graft donor.

The gene calls are TRBV30 and TRBJ2-7; D perhaps matches TRBD1 (6 bases). V lost 4 bases and J 2 bases, leaving 15 bases between the germline ends. Germline CDR1 is GTSNPN and CDR2 is SVGIG (reference sequence). The CDR3 extends over 14 amino acids. DNA for the CDR3: TGTGCCTGGATAGGCAGGGGAAGACCCTACGAGCAGTACTTC. Protein sequence: CAWIGRGRPYEQYF.

This clonotype showed up just a few times. DNA for the CDR3: TGTGCCAGCAGCCGGATTCGGGACCACTCCTACGAGCAGTACTTC. Encoded protein: CASSRIRDHSYEQYF. V usage is TRBV7-9 and J usage is TRBJ2-7, with D possibly being TRBD1 or TRBD2 (5 bases each). The CDR3 sequence is 15 residues long. Per germline, CDR1 SEHNR and CDR2 FQNEAQ (reference sequence). Trimming removed 5 bases at V and 0 bases at J, with 14 bases between. Looking up the rest from reference TRBV7-9 and TRBJ2-7 gives the full variable domain: DTGVSQNPRHKITKRGQNVTFRCDPISEHNRLYWYRQTLGQGPEFLTYFQNEAQLEKSRLLSDRFSAERPKGSFSTLEIQRTEQGDSAMYLCASSRIRDHSYEQYFGPGTRLTVT.

This clonotype was counted at least ten times. V gene TRBV12-3 or TRBV12-4 combines with J gene TRBJ2-5; 11 bases match TRBD2. CDR3 length equals 17 residues. V gave up 3 bases and J gave up 4 bases; unmatched junction bases: 10. CDR3 protein: CASSFGDSGRGAETQYF. In DNA form, the CDR3 reads TGTGCCAGCAGTTTTGGGGATAGCGGGAGGGGTGCAGAGACCCAGTACTTC.

There are a few counts of this clonotype. This chain connects TRBV20-1 to TRBJ2-3, with 11 positions matching TRBD2. With 0 bases clipped from V and 1 base from J, the junction kept 18 bases outside the gene matches. The germline CDR1 and CDR2 sequences are DFQATT and SNEGSKA (reference sequence). The CDR3 consists of 21 residues. CDR3 nucleotides: TGCAGTGCTAGAGATTGGGGAACTAGCGGGGGCCCGAACTCGCGCACAGATACGCAGTATTTT. Translated, it gives CSARDWGTSGGPNSRTDTQYF.

V and J are TRBV7-2 and TRBJ1-5; D unclear. CDR3 length equals 14 residues. In germline, CDR1 is SGHTA, CDR2 FQGNSA. V gave up 0 bases and J gave up 9 bases, with 12 bases separating them. CDR3 nucleotides: TGTGCCAGCAGCTTAGCTAAGAGCGCCCGGCCCCAGCATTTT. Translated: CASSLAKSARPQHF.

The gene calls are TRBV3-1 and TRBJ2-5, with no clear D. This CDR3 spans 17 amino acids. Germline V lookup: CDR1 LGHDT, CDR2 YNNKEL (reference sequence). The V and J ends lost 4 bases and 1 base respectively, with 19 bases between them. CDR3: CASSRELPGQAQETQYF. The CDR3 DNA follows: TGTGCCAGCAGCCGAGAGCTCCCAGGTCAGGCCCAAGAGACCCAGTACTTC.

This clonotype was seen a handful of times. The chain employs TRBV7-9 and TRBJ2-1; TRBD2 aligns across 11 bases. CDR3 size: 15 residues. In germline, CDR1 is SEHNR, CDR2 FQNEAQ (reference sequence). The V gene end was trimmed by 6 bases and the J gene end by 9 bases; junction bases not matched to a gene: 10. CDR3 nucleotides: TGTGCCAGCAGATCACTAGCGGGAGACTTCGGTGAGCAGTTCTTC. It codes for CASRSLAGDFGEQFF. The variable domain in full, completed from reference TRBV7-9 and TRBJ2-1, reads DTGVSQNPRHKITKRGQNVTFRCDPISEHNRLYWYRQTLGQGPEFLTYFQNEAQLEKSRLLSDRFSAERPKGSFSTLEIQRTEQGDSAMYLCASRSLAGDFGEQFFGPGTRLTVL.

This clonotype was seen ten or more times. The chain uses TRBV29-1 and TRBJ2-3; a possible D gene is TRBD1 (5 bases). This CDR3 region has 14 residues. V lost 4 bases and J 7 bases, leaving 18 bases between the germline ends. CDR1 is SQVTM and CDR2 is ANQGSEA in the germline V gene. The CDR3 DNA sequence: TGCAGCGTTGGTCAGGGTCTACACAATAATACGCAGTATTTT. As protein: CSVGQGLHNNTQYF.

The CDR3 nucleotides read TGTGCCAGCAGCTTAGTCGGTTCGACTGCGTCCAGCAATCAGCCCCAGCATTTT. Translation gives CASSLVGSTASSNQPQHF. The chain is built from TRBV11-2 and TRBJ1-5; D unresolved. V gave up 1 base and J gave up 1 base, with 17 bases separating them. Germline assignment: CDR1 SGHAT and CDR2 FQNNGV. The CDR3 contains 18 residues.

This clonotype has only a few counts. The gene calls are TRBV6-2 or TRBV6-3 and TRBJ2-7; 8 positions match TRBD2. Germline CDR1 reads MNHEY; CDR2 reads SVGEGT. Germline trimming cut 6 bases from V and 2 bases from J; bases unmatched to any gene: 18. This CDR3 is 18 amino acids long. The chain's CDR3 is CASSPLGRGRDNTYEQYV. CDR3 DNA: TGTGCCAGCAGCCCCCTCGGGAGGGGTAGGGATAATACCTACGAGCAGTACGTC.

This clonotype has ten or more counts. This sequence joins TRBV18 and TRBJ2-1; 9 bases are shared with TRBD1. This CDR3 region has 17 residues. The junction had 9 bases not matched to a gene; V was cut back by 6 bases and J by 0 bases. Germline CDR1 KGHSH, CDR2 LQKENI. The DNA for the CDR3 is TGTGCCAGCTCCCTCCCCGGACAGGGGTTCTCCTACAATGAGCAGTTCTTC. It specifies CASSLPGQGFSYNEQFF.

This clonotype came up a few times. The chain uses TRBV27 and TRBJ1-6, with D possibly being TRBD1 (5 bases). Trimming took 2 bases from V and 9 from J, leaving 17 bases between them. The CDR3 loop spans 16 amino acids. CDR1 and CDR2 from the germline V gene are MNHEY and SMNVEV (reference sequence). The CDR3: CASSLLVGGIGSPLHF. The CDR3 DNA is TGTGCCAGCAGTTTACTGGTGGGGGGGATCGGTTCACCCCTCCACTTT.

This clonotype turned up a few times. The rearrangement uses TRBV3-1 and TRBJ2-7; 10 nucleotides agree with TRBD1. Germline V CDR1 and CDR2: LGHDT, YNNKEL (reference sequence). The length of the CDR3 is 14 residues. The ends lost 0 bases at V and 6 bases at J; junction bases unmatched: 2. CDR3 protein: CASSQDRDRGEQYF. CDR3 DNA sequence: TGTGCCAGCAGCCAAGATCGGGACAGGGGCGAGCAGTACTTC.

V usage is TRBV30 and J usage is TRBJ1-3; D ambiguous. There are 11 residues in the CDR3. Germline CDR1 GTSNPN, CDR2 SVGIG (reference sequence). Trimming took 4 bases from V and 4 from J, leaving 5 bases between them. CDR3 DNA: TGTGCCTGGATCGTGGGAAACACCATATATTTT. Its protein product is CAWIVGNTIYF.

This clonotype has a count of ten or more. This chain connects TRBV20-1 to TRBJ2-3; 10 bases align to TRBD2. CDR3 size: 14 residues. Germline lookup yields CDR1 DFQATT and CDR2 SNEGSKA (reference sequence). The V and J ends lost 5 bases and 6 bases, in that order; junction bases with no gene match: 8. The CDR3 DNA sequence: TGCAGTGCTTACCTAGCGGGAGTGGGGGATACGCAGTATTTT. Translated: CSAYLAGVGDTQYF.

For the CDR3, the DNA is TGTGCCAGCAGTTACTCCGGTAGCGGGAGGGATATGAAAAACATTCAGTACTTC. This codes for CASSYSGSGRDMKNIQYF. This chain joins TRBV6-5 and TRBJ2-4; 11 bases align to TRBD2. The CDR3 spans 18 residues. The ends lost 0 bases at V and 4 bases at J; junction bases unmatched: 8. Per the germline V gene, CDR1 is MNHEY and CDR2 is SVGAGI.

This rearrangement joins TRBV11-2 to TRBJ2-1; D may match TRBD1 or TRBD2 (5 bases each). This CDR3 region has 18 residues. The V gene's germline CDR1 is SGHAT and CDR2 FQNNGV. Trimming shortened V by 5 bases and J by 5 bases, and 25 bases separated the two germline ends. This chain's CDR3 is CASSPPLMGPGSNNEQFF. The CDR3 DNA reads as TGTGCCAGCAGCCCTCCTTTAATGGGACCAGGGTCGAACAATGAGCAGTTCTTC.

DNA of the CDR3: TGTGCCAGCAGCGGGGACAGTTACTACAATTCGAAGCAGTTCTTC. It is translated as CASSGDSYYNSKQFF. V is TRBV28 and J is TRBJ2-1, with 7 bases lining up with TRBD1. CDR1 is MDHEN, CDR2 SYDVKM, per germline. V was clipped by 6 bases and J by 11 bases; unmatched bases: 16. CDR3 length: 15 residues.

The chain carries TRBV29-1 and TRBJ2-1; TRBD2 matches at 7 bases. The trim removed 7 bases at V and 4 bases at J, leaving 13 bases unmatched. CDR3 length: 15 amino acids. Germline-derived CDR1 and CDR2 are SQVTM and ANQGSEA. CDR3 in DNA: TGCAGCGCGCTGGGGGAGGGGACTTATTACAATGAGCAGTTCTTC. It specifies CSALGEGTYYNEQFF.

In this sample, this clonotype turned up a few times. The chain recombines TRBV20-1 with TRBJ2-5; no firm D call. The ends were cut back, 6 bases at V and 3 bases at J, with 14 bases in the middle. This CDR3 has 13 amino acids. From germline, CDR1 is DFQATT and CDR2 SNEGSKA (reference sequence). The CDR3 region has the DNA TGCAGTGCCTTCGGCCTACATAAAGAGACCCAGTACTTC. This sequence encodes CSAFGLHKETQYF.

This clonotype came up many times. The genes are TRBV7-2 and TRBJ1-2; 7 bases are shared with TRBD1. With 0 bases clipped from V and 8 bases from J, the junction kept 3 bases outside the gene matches. Germline-derived CDR1 and CDR2 are SGHTA and FQGNSA. The CDR3 runs 13 residues. The DNA of the CDR3 is TGTGCCAGCAGCTTAGCGAGGGGGCAGGGCTACACCTTC. Protein product: CASSLARGQGYTF.